A selection of T cell receptor beta chains follows, all from one sample in a study of Graves' ophthalmopathy and Graves' hyperthyroidism. TCRdb reanalysed the multiplex PCR reads using MiXCR and keeps one entry per CDR3 protein. The table has hundreds of thousands of distinct CDR3 sequences, around 21% seen once. The specimen was peripheral blood. The origin of the receptors is a young woman with stable Graves' hyperthyroidism. Both conserved end residues are part of each CDR3. The D gene is left open where the match is weak. Expanded clones get a size class; other rows say once, few or many, or leave the size out.

>TRBJ2-7|TRBV6-2/TRBV6-3|many|.
TGTGCCAGCAGTTACCCCAACCGTGGCAACGAGCAGTACTTC
CASSYPNRGNEQYF
>TRBJ2-4|TRBV7-9|few|.
TGTGCCAGCAGCCAGCAAGCGGCAGCAGGGGACATTCAGTACTTC
CASSQQAAAGDIQYF
>TRBJ2-7|TRBV6-2/TRBV6-3|.|.
TGTGCCTCTCGGGATGGCTTAGCCTACGAGCAGTACTTC
CASRDGLAYEQYF
>TRBJ1-2|TRBV6-4|.|TRBD1
TGTGCCAGCAAGGGACAGGGGGGTAACTATGGCTACACCTTC
CASKGQGGNYGYTF
>TRBJ2-2|TRBV6-4|many|.
TGTGCCAGCAGTGACTCTAGTGCCGGGGAGCTGTTTTTT
CASSDSSAGELFF
>TRBJ2-7|TRBV28|once|.
TGTGCCAGCAGTTCTGGGGACGGAAGCTCCTACGAGCAGTACTTC
CASSSGDGSSYEQYF
>TRBJ2-6|TRBV5-6|many|.
TGTGCCAGCAGCCCCGACAGTACTGGGGCCAACGTCCTGACTTTC
CASSPDSTGANVLTF
>TRBJ2-6|TRBV7-9|many|.
TGTGCCAGCAGCGCCACTTCTGGGGCCAACGTCCTGACTTTC
CASSATSGANVLTF
>TRBJ1-6|TRBV12-3/TRBV12-4|many|.
TGTGCCAGCAGTTTACAGGGAAGAAATTCACCCCTCCACTTT
CASSLQGRNSPLHF
>TRBJ1-1|TRBV7-8|many|.
TGTGCCAGCAGCCAAAACCAACCTGAAGCTTTCTTT
CASSQNQPEAFF
>TRBJ2-7|TRBV6-4|many|TRBD2
TGTGCCAGCAGTGTGAGGCGGAGGGGACTAGCGGGTCCCCGAATTCCCTACGAGCAGTACTTC
CASSVRRRGLAGPRIPYEQYF
>TRBJ2-5|TRBV12-3/TRBV12-4|many|.
TGTGCCAGCAGTTTTGGCGGAGCCAGAAACCAAGAGACCCAGTACTTC
CASSFGGARNQETQYF
>TRBJ2-7|TRBV30|many|.
TGTGCCTGGAGTGGGAACTACGAGCAGTACTTC
CAWSGNYEQYF
>TRBJ2-7|TRBV20-1|many|TRBD2
TGCAGTGCTAGAGCTTTAGCGGGGCTCTCCTACGAGCAGTACTTC
CSARALAGLSYEQYF
>TRBJ1-3|TRBV5-5|many|.
TGTGCCAGCCGCGCCCTCCTGACAGATGGAAACACCATATATTTT
CASRALLTDGNTIYF
>TRBJ2-7|TRBV6-2/TRBV6-3|many|.
TGTGCCAGCAGTTCCCCGCAGGGTCCCAAACACTACGAGCAGTACTTC
CASSSPQGPKHYEQYF
>TRBJ1-2|TRBV6-2/TRBV6-3|.|.
TGTGCCAGCAGTTACTCAGGGGACGAGTATGGCTACACCTTC
CASSYSGDEYGYTF
>TRBJ2-7|TRBV29-1|many|.
TGCAGCGTTGAAGCGGGACTTTCGCTACAAGGGCAGTACTTC
CSVEAGLSLQGQYF
>TRBJ2-2|TRBV7-3|few|TRBD2
TGTGCCAGCAGCGATCTAGCGGGAGGGGCCGGGGAGCTGTTTTTT
CASSDLAGGAGELFF
>TRBJ1-2|TRBV19|many|.
TGTGCCAGTACCGCCCGGGTCTCTGGCTACACCTTC
CASTARVSGYTF
>TRBJ1-1|TRBV5-4|many|.
TGTGCCAGCAGCGGAATTACAGGGATCACTGAAGCTTTCTTT
CASSGITGITEAFF
>TRBJ2-2|TRBV11-1|many|TRBD2
TGTGCCAGCAGCTTCGGCTTTGGACTAGCGAACACCGGGGAGCTGTTTTTT
CASSFGFGLANTGELFF
>TRBJ1-1|TRBV12-3/TRBV12-4|many|.
TGTGCCAGCAGTTTTGCAGGTGGGAACACTGAAGCTTTCTTT
CASSFAGGNTEAFF
>TRBJ2-3|TRBV6-2/TRBV6-3|many|TRBD1
TGTGCCAGCAGTACCCGGACAGGGGGCACAGATACGCAGTATTTT
CASSTRTGGTDTQYF
>TRBJ2-5|TRBV3-1|many|.
TGTGCCAGCAGCCAAGGTAACAGGGCGGGAGAGACCCAGTACTTC
CASSQGNRAGETQYF
>TRBJ2-5|TRBV15|.|.
TGTGCCACCAGCCCCTCGAGGGGGGGGGGCCCCGGGACCCAGTACTTC
CATSPSRGGGPGTQYF
>TRBJ2-2|TRBV19|many|.
TGTGCCAGTAGCGCCTACTCACGCACCGGGGAGCTGTTTTTT
CASSAYSRTGELFF
>TRBJ1-5|TRBV7-8|.|.
TGTGCCAGCAGCTTACGCCGCGGGGAGCCCCAGCATTTT
CASSLRRGEPQHF
>TRBJ1-1|TRBV6-2/TRBV6-3|many|TRBD1
TGTGCCAGCACCGGACAGGGGAAGACTGAAGCTTTCTTT
CASTGQGKTEAFF
>TRBJ1-5|TRBV24-1|.|.
TGTGCCACCAGTGATCCCTTGGACAGTTCGGCCCAGCATTTT
CATSDPLDSSAQHF
>TRBJ2-2|TRBV24-1|many|TRBD2
TGTGCCACCAGTCGATATCCTAGCGGAGGGACCGGGGAGCTGTTTTTT
CATSRYPSGGTGELFF
>TRBJ2-2|TRBV30|.|.
TGTGCCTGGAGTCTTCAGGGTACCGGGGAGCTGTTTTTT
CAWSLQGTGELFF
>TRBJ1-6|TRBV6-2/TRBV6-3|many|TRBD1
TGTGCCAGCAGTTACGTAGGCGGGACAGGGGATTTTACCTATAATTCACCCCTCCACTTT
CASSYVGGTGDFTYNSPLHF
>TRBJ2-7|TRBV12-3/TRBV12-4|many|TRBD1
TGTGCCAGCAGTTTGGGACAGGGATTCTTTCCGCAGTACTTC
CASSLGQGFFPQYF
>TRBJ1-1|TRBV5-1|many|TRBD1
TGCGCCAGCAGCTCACGACCCGCTTCACAGGGGTGGACTGAAGCTTTCTTT
CASSSRPASQGWTEAFF
>TRBJ1-2|TRBV12-5|.|.
TGTGCTAGTGGTCATGGACCGGGGGACTACACCTTC
CASGHGPGDYTF
>TRBJ2-7|TRBV10-3|.|TRBD1
TGTGCCCACGGGCAGGGACAGGGTATGGAGCAGTACTTC
CAHGQGQGMEQYF
>TRBJ2-7|TRBV27|few|.
TGTGCCAGCAGTTTTAGTCAGGGTGGGGACGAGCAGTACTTC
CASSFSQGGDEQYF
>TRBJ1-5|TRBV19|many|TRBD1
TGTGCCAGTAGTATCCCCAGGACAGGGCGGGAACCCCAGCATTTT
CASSIPRTGREPQHF
>TRBJ2-5|TRBV7-2|many|.
TGTGCCAGCAGCTTAGGGATGGTTCGAGAGACCCAGTACTTC
CASSLGMVRETQYF
>TRBJ2-2|TRBV30|many|TRBD1
TGTGCCTGGAGTGTACCTGTGACAGGGGGGACCGGGGAGCTGTTTTTT
CAWSVPVTGGTGELFF
>TRBJ1-5|TRBV30|.|.
TGTGCCTGGAGTGTACTAGTTGGACAGCCCCAGCATTTT
CAWSVLVGQPQHF
>TRBJ2-5|TRBV12-3/TRBV12-4|.|.
TGTGCCAGCACCCAAATGGGACTCTGGGAGACCCAGTACTTC
CASTQMGLWETQYF
>TRBJ2-7|TRBV12-3/TRBV12-4|few|.
TGTGCCAGCAGCAGCCTCGGGCGGGACGTCCACGAGCAGTACTTC
CASSSLGRDVHEQYF
>TRBJ2-2|TRBV11-2|few|.
TGTGCCAGCAGCTTAGGATTCGGGGTCGCGGCCGGGGAGCTGTTTTTT
CASSLGFGVAAGELFF
>TRBJ2-2|TRBV6-2/TRBV6-3|few|.
TGTGCCAGCAGTTACTGGGGACAAAACACCGGGGAGCTGTTTTTT
CASSYWGQNTGELFF
>TRBJ2-7|TRBV11-3|many|.
TGTGCCAGCAGCTTACAACAGAGTAGATCCTACGAGCAGTACTTC
CASSLQQSRSYEQYF
>TRBJ2-6|TRBV5-4|few|.
TGTGCCAGCAGCTTGAAGGTGGGGGGGGCCAACGTCCTGACTTTC
CASSLKVGGANVLTF
>TRBJ2-7|TRBV7-2|many|TRBD2
TGTGCCAGCAGCTTAGGTGCGGGAGAGTCCTACGAGCAGTACTTC
CASSLGAGESYEQYF
>TRBJ2-5|TRBV19|many|TRBD1
TGTGCCAGTAGCAAGGACAGGGCAGAGACCCAGTACTTC
CASSKDRAETQYF
>TRBJ2-7|TRBV6-1|many|.
TGTGCCAGCAGTGAAGGGAAAGGGGCCTACTACGAGCAGTACTTC
CASSEGKGAYYEQYF
>TRBJ2-2|TRBV19|.|.
TGTGCCAGTAGACCTGTGGGCACCGGGGAGCTGTTTTTT
CASRPVGTGELFF
>TRBJ1-2|TRBV12-3/TRBV12-4|.|.
TGTGCCAGCAGTTACGGTCACGAAGAGGGCTACACCTTC
CASSYGHEEGYTF